Following are 29 T cell receptor beta chains from one sample sequenced in a study of blood T cell repertoires in COVID-19. Repertoires were generated with immunoSEQ multiplex PCR, while TCRdb's copy carries only in-frame clones and drops some. The repertoire holds about 170,000 clones, with 85% to 95% as singletons. The material sequenced was peripheral blood. These receptors came from a man aged 50-60 years with acute or convalescent COVID-19.

The chain joins TRBV11-1 to TRBJ2-7; TRBD1 matches 7 bases. Germline CDR1 SGHAT, CDR2 FQDESV (reference sequence). Losses at the gene ends were 0 bases for V and 7 bases for J; bases not matched to a gene: 9. The length of the CDR3 is 15 residues. CDR3 sequence: CASSLAIKGAREQYF. The CDR3 DNA reads TGTGCCAGCAGCTTAGCGATCAAGGGGGCGCGGGAGCAGTACTTC. Variable domain in full (rest from reference TRBV11-1 and TRBJ2-7): EAEVAQSPRYKITEKSQAVAFWCDPISGHATLYWYRQILGQGPELLVQFQDESVVDDSQLPKDRFSAERLKGVDSTLKIQPAELGDSAMYLCASSLAIKGAREQYFGPGTRLTVT.

The V and J genes are TRBV7-2 and TRBJ1-2; unclear D gene. Trimming cost V 5 bases and J 4 bases, with 20 bases left between them. The CDR3 runs to 16 residues. Germline V gives CDR1 SGHTA, CDR2 FQGNSA. The DNA for the CDR3 is TGTGCCAGCAGCGAGAGAGAATTATTCCCCTCCTATGGCTACACCTTC. Translation: CASSERELFPSYGYTF. The variable domain in full, with the rest retrieved from reference TRBV7-2 and TRBJ1-2, is GAGVSQSPSNKVTEKGKDVELRCDPISGHTALYWYRQSLGQGLEFLIYFQGNSAPDKSGLPSDRFSAERTGGSVSTLTIQRTQQEDSAVYLCASSERELFPSYGYTFGSGTRLTVV.

The rearrangement links TRBV4-3 to TRBJ1-1; possible D gene TRBD1, 5 bases. V was shortened by 3 bases and J by 9 bases, with 17 bases between the two germline ends. Germline V gives CDR1 LGHNA, CDR2 YSLEER. The CDR3 is 14 amino acids. The CDR3 bases are TGCGCCAGCAGCCAGGAAAGACAGCCCTTTCAAGCTTTCTTT. Translation gives CASSQERQPFQAFF.

This sequence joins TRBV30 and TRBJ2-1, with 10 bases aligning to TRBD2. Germline CDR1 is GTSNPN and CDR2 is SVGIG (reference sequence). CDR3 length equals 16 residues. J gave up 8 bases and V 2 bases, and 12 bases lay outside the gene matches. The CDR3 sequence is CAWSFGAGGVVDEQFF. In DNA, the CDR3 is TGTGCCTGGAGTTTTGGAGCGGGAGGGGTTGTTGATGAGCAGTTCTTC.

The chain uses TRBV27 and TRBJ2-7; D gene uncertain. V shed 6 bases and J shed 0 bases, with 9 bases lying between them. The CDR3 length is 13 residues. The V gene's germline CDR1 is MNHEY and CDR2 SMNVEV (reference sequence). This CDR3 is CASSPYLSYEQYF. Written as DNA, the CDR3 is TGTGCCAGCAGCCCTTATCTCTCCTACGAGCAGTACTTC.

The chain has TRBV6-5 and TRBJ1-4; a possible D gene is TRBD1 (5 bases). Germline CDR1 and CDR2: MNHEY and SVGAGI. This CDR3 region has 15 residues. Deletions cut 2 bases from V and 5 bases from J, with 12 bases between. CDR3 bases: TGTGCCAGCAGTTACACGACGGGACTGAATGAAAAACTGTTTTTT. It yields the protein CASSYTTGLNEKLFF.

This clone occurred once. The V call is TRBV6-5, the J call TRBJ2-1; 8 bases align to TRBD2. The CDR3 is made up of 16 amino acids. V trimming: 0 bases; J trimming: 5 bases; junction bases outside the gene matches: 6. Germline V gene sequence: CDR1 MNHEY, CDR2 SVGAGI. The CDR3 DNA sequence: TGTGCCAGCAGTTACTCGAGTAGCGGGGATAACAATGAGCAGTTCTTC. Translating it yields CASSYSSSGDNNEQFF.

The chain uses TRBV25-1 and TRBJ1-2; D ambiguous. From germline, CDR1 is MGHDK and CDR2 SYGVNS. The CDR3 is 12 residues long. Trimming pared 1 base from V and 12 bases from J, leaving 12 bases between. The CDR3 DNA reads as TGTGCCAGCAGTGAATCGGGGAGGCGGCACACCTTC. Amino acid sequence: CASSESGRRHTF.

This clone was counted once. This chain connects TRBV27 to TRBJ2-1, with D perhaps matching TRBD1 (5 bases). The V gene lost 2 bases and the J gene lost 0 bases, with 8 bases spanning the gap. Germline assignment: CDR1 MNHEY and CDR2 SMNVEV (reference sequence). The CDR3 loop spans 15 amino acids. CDR3 protein: CASSLKGNSYNEQFF. Written as DNA, the CDR3 is TGTGCCAGCAGTTTAAAGGGGAACTCCTACAATGAGCAGTTCTTC.

This chain uses TRBV4-2 with TRBJ1-4; D may be TRBD1 (5 bases). The CDR3 length is 17 residues. With 0 bases removed from V and 11 bases from J, the gap between germline ends came to 22 bases. CDR1 and CDR2 (germline): LGHNA, YNFKEQ. The CDR3 coding sequence is TGTGCCAGCAGCCAAGATGGGTTTCAGGGAGGGGTGAGGAAACTGTTTTTT. Protein sequence: CASSQDGFQGGVRKLFF.

CDR3 amino acids: CAISESGTGVTEQYF. The CDR3 DNA reads TGTGCCATCAGTGAGTCAGGGACAGGGGTTACCGAGCAGTACTTC. J is TRBJ2-7 and V is TRBV10-3; 10 nucleotides agree with TRBD1. CDR3 length equals 15 residues. With 0 bases clipped from V and 6 bases from J, the junction kept 5 bases outside the gene matches. Germline V gene sequence: CDR1 ENHRY, CDR2 SYGVKD.

This chain links TRBV28 with TRBJ1-1; D might be TRBD1 (6 bases). V dropped 5 bases and J dropped 0 bases, with 13 bases sitting between them. The CDR3 runs 15 residues. Germline V gives CDR1 MDHEN, CDR2 SYDVKM. The CDR3 DNA follows: TGTGCCAGCAGTCAAGGGACAAGCATGAACACTGAAGCTTTCTTT. It specifies CASSQGTSMNTEAFF.

This clone appeared once. This rearrangement joins TRBV5-4 to TRBJ2-6; 7 nucleotides match TRBD1. The trim removed 4 bases at V and 0 bases at J, leaving 10 bases unmatched. Germline V gene sequence: CDR1 SGHNT, CDR2 YYREEE (reference sequence). The CDR3 has 18 amino acids. In DNA, the CDR3 is TGTGCCAGCAGCCCCCGGCCAGGGGGTCTCTCTGGGGCCAACGTCCTGACTTTC. The encoded protein is CASSPRPGGLSGANVLTF.

This chain uses TRBV5-1 with TRBJ2-1; TRBD2 aligns across 10 bases. CDR1 SGHRS and CDR2 YFSETQ come from the germline V gene. V lost 1 base to trimming and J lost 4 bases; unmatched junction nucleotides: 5. The CDR3 is 16 amino acids. The DNA of the CDR3 is TGCGCCAGCAGCTTGCCGGGACTAGCGATTTACAATGAGCAGTTCTTC. Its protein product is CASSLPGLAIYNEQFF.

V usage is TRBV29-1 and J usage is TRBJ1-4, with D unclear. The germline CDR1 and CDR2 sequences are SQVTM and ANQGSEA. Deletions cut 7 bases from V and 4 bases from J, with 13 bases between. The CDR3 sequence is 13 residues long. Here the CDR3 reads CSGMVFGNEKLFF. The CDR3 bases are TGCAGCGGTATGGTGTTCGGTAATGAAAAACTGTTTTTT.

The chain couples TRBV28 to TRBJ1-5; no clear D gene. Trimming stripped 6 bases from V and 0 bases from J, with 6 bases between. CDR1 and CDR2 (germline): MDHEN, SYDVKM. CDR3 length: 13 amino acids. CDR3: CASRQNSNQPQHF. DNA for the CDR3: TGTGCCAGCAGACAGAATAGCAATCAGCCCCAGCATTTT.

The chain is built from TRBV10-1 and TRBJ2-2; 7 nucleotides align to TRBD2. Germline V gives CDR1 WNHNN, CDR2 SYGVQD (reference sequence). The CDR3 sequence is 14 residues long. Trimming cost V 5 bases and J 3 bases; bases outside gene matches: 3. Here the CDR3 reads CASSQLAYTGELFF. The CDR3 DNA follows: TGCGCCAGCAGTCAACTAGCGTACACCGGGGAGCTGTTTTTT.

The chain has TRBV18 and TRBJ1-5; D unresolved. The CDR3 runs to 13 residues. Germline CDR1 KGHSH, CDR2 LQKENI. Trimming cost V 6 bases and J 1 base, with 7 bases left between them. The CDR3 sequence is CASSPRSNQPQHF. The CDR3 bases are TGTGCCAGCTCCCCGCGAAGCAATCAGCCCCAGCATTTT.

This clone occurred once. The chain uses TRBV5-6 and TRBJ1-2, with 10 positions matching TRBD1. CDR1 SGHDT and CDR2 YYEEEE come from the germline V gene. CDR3 length: 15 amino acids. V trimming: 3 bases; J trimming: 0 bases; junction bases outside the gene matches: 2. CDR3 in amino acids: CASSWDRGSNYGYTF. In DNA form, the CDR3 reads TGTGCCAGCAGCTGGGACAGGGGCTCTAACTATGGCTACACCTTC.

V gene TRBV18 combines with J gene TRBJ2-5; tentatively, D is TRBD2 (6 bases). From germline, CDR1 is KGHSH and CDR2 LQKENI. This CDR3 spans 14 amino acids. Trimming pared 3 bases from V and 0 bases from J, leaving 8 bases between. CDR3 sequence reads: CASSPGLDQETQYF. For the CDR3, the DNA is TGTGCCAGCTCACCGGGACTCGACCAAGAGACCCAGTACTTC.

The chain combines TRBV10-3 with TRBJ1-5; D is unresolved. CDR3 length equals 14 residues. Per the germline V gene, CDR1 is ENHRY and CDR2 is SYGVKD. V was cut by 0 bases and J by 7 bases, with 10 bases left in between. The CDR3 protein is CAISESEVSQPQHF. In DNA form, the CDR3 reads TGTGCCATCAGTGAGTCCGAAGTTAGCCAGCCCCAGCATTTT.

The CDR3 loop is CAWSEDRVFSGANVLTF. The CDR3 DNA reads as TGTGCCTGGAGTGAGGACAGGGTATTCTCTGGGGCCAACGTCCTGACTTTC. The chain combines TRBV30 with TRBJ2-6; 8 bases are shared with TRBD1. This CDR3 is built from 17 residues. The V and J ends lost 1 base and 0 bases, in that order; junction bases with no gene match: 5. Looked up from germline, CDR1 is GTSNPN and CDR2 is SVGIG (reference sequence).

DNA for the CDR3: TGTGCCAGCTCACCCGGGACAGGCCATGAAAAACTGTTTTTT. Protein: CASSPGTGHEKLFF. The chain uses TRBV18 and TRBJ1-4, with 8 bases fitting TRBD1. This CDR3 contains 14 residues. V dropped 3 bases and J dropped 6; count of bases not matched to a gene: 3. The germline V gene encodes CDR1 KGHSH and CDR2 LQKENI.

The chain uses TRBV3-1 (or the pseudogene TRBV3-2) and TRBJ1-5; D remains unclear. Germline V gene sequence: CDR1 LGHDT, CDR2 YNNKEL (reference sequence). The CDR3 covers 14 residues. The V gene lost 1 base and the J gene lost 0 bases, with 4 bases spanning the gap. As DNA, the CDR3 is TGTGCCAGCAGCCAAGGGGCTAGCAATCAGCCCCAGCATTTT. Translation: CASSQGASNQPQHF.

The chain links TRBV11-2 to TRBJ2-1; TRBD2 matches 10 bases. The CDR3 is made up of 16 amino acids. Trimming at V came to 5 bases and at J to 8 bases, leaving 12 bases not matched to a gene. CDR1 SGHAT and CDR2 FQNNGV come from the germline V gene. CDR3 in DNA: TGTGCCAGCAGCCTCCCCGGCGGGACTAGCGCCTATGAGCAGTTCTTC. This translates into CASSLPGGTSAYEQFF.

The chain joins TRBV12-3 or TRBV12-4 to TRBJ1-1; a weak D match, TRBD1 (5 bases). The CDR3 has 11 residues. The V and J ends lost 5 bases and 7 bases respectively, with 8 bases between them. CDR3 sequence (DNA): TGTGCCAGCAGTCTGGGGGGTGAAGCTTTCTTT. This codes for CASSLGGEAFF.

V and J are TRBV6-5 and TRBJ2-5; TRBD2 matches 11 bases. With 2 bases clipped from V and 7 bases from J, the junction kept 9 bases outside the gene matches. The CDR3 is made up of 16 amino acids. Germline V gene lookup returns CDR1 MNHEY and CDR2 SVGAGI. DNA for the CDR3: TGTGCCAGCAGTTACAACGGGGGACTAGCGGTGCGGACCCAGTACTTC. Translation: CASSYNGGLAVRTQYF.

The chain joins TRBV5-5 to TRBJ1-3, with 9 nucleotides matching TRBD1. The CDR3 covers 17 residues. Germline CDR1 and CDR2: SGHKS and YYEKEE (reference sequence). J gave up 0 bases and V 0 bases, and 4 bases lay outside the gene matches. Here the CDR3 reads CASSLARDRASGNTIYF. CDR3 nucleotide sequence: TGTGCCAGCAGCTTGGCACGGGACAGGGCCTCTGGAAACACCATATATTTT.

The CDR3 sequence is CASSMQVDQPQHF. The CDR3 DNA sequence: TGTGCCAGTAGTATGCAGGTAGACCAGCCCCAGCATTTT. V and J are TRBV19 and TRBJ1-5; no definite D call. Germline V lookup: CDR1 LNHDA, CDR2 SQIVND (reference sequence). The V and J ends lost 3 bases and 7 bases respectively, with 10 bases between them. CDR3 length: 13 amino acids.